The clone carrying this T cell receptor beta chain was counted a single time. The repertoire was sequenced with immunoSEQ multiplex PCR; TCRdb's copy has only in-frame clones and lacks some. The sample carries about 54,000 clones, roughly 96% recorded once. The data stem from a study of control samples from healthy donors and cancer patients. In germline, CDR1 is WSHSY, CDR2 SAAADI. Trimming cost V 0 bases and J 3 bases, with 6 bases left between them. CDR3 length: 14 residues. The sample consisted of blood. The TCR originated in a woman in her 30s in good health. V usage is TRBV10-2 and J usage is TRBJ2-1; D gene unclear. The CDR3 reads CASSESGFYNEQFF. DNA of the CDR3: TGCGCCAGCAGTGAGTCGGGCTTCTACAATGAGCAGTTCTTC.